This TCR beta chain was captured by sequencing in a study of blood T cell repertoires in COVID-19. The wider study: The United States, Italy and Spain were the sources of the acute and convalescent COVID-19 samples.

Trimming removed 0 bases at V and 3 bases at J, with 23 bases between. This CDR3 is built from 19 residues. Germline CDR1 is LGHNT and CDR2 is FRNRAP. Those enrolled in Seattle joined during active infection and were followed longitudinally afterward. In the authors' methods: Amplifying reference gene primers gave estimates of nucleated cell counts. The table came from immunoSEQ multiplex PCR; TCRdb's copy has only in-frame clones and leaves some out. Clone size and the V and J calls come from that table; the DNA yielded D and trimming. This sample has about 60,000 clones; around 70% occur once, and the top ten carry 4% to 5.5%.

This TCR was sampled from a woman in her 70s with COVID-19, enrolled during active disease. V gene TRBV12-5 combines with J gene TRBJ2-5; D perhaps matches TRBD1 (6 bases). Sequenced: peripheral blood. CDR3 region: CASGLVGVGQGKRKETQYF. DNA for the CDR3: TGTGCTAGTGGTTTGGTGGGGGTGGGCCAGGGGAAGAGAAAAGAGACCCAGTACTTC.